The 9 T cell receptor beta chains given below trace back to one sample, sequenced in a study of PD-1 blockade in classical Hodgkin lymphoma. All trial patients relapsed after autologous stem cell transplantation. The data were produced by immunoSEQ multiplex PCR, yet TCRdb's version contains in-frame clones alone and is incomplete. Among tens of thousands of clones, just over 70% were seen once, and the ten largest hold roughly 4%. Sequenced here: peripheral blood mononuclear cells (PBMCs), sampled before the second cycle of nivolumab. These receptors were obtained from a human donor with classical Hodgkin lymphoma.

The chain couples TRBV9 to TRBJ2-7; TRBD2 is a possible D gene (5 bases). The CDR3 totals 15 residues. V lost 2 bases to trimming and J lost 6 bases, with 18 bases between them. Germline-derived CDR1 and CDR2 are SGDLS and YYNGEE. The CDR3 protein is CASSVDPHGRVEQYF. The CDR3 nucleotides read TGTGCCAGCAGCGTCGACCCCCATGGGCGGGTCGAGCAGTACTTC.

This clone is medium-sized (0.01 to 0.1%) in the sample. The chain couples TRBV4-2 to TRBJ1-5; tentatively, D is TRBD1 (5 bases). This CDR3 has 13 amino acids. The V gene's germline CDR1 is LGHNA and CDR2 YNFKEQ. V gave up 4 bases and J gave up 4 bases, with 8 bases separating them. CDR3 bases: TGTGCCAGCAGCCCAGACAGAAATCAGCCCCAGCATTTT. This sequence encodes CASSPDRNQPQHF.

The gene calls are TRBV19 and TRBJ1-5, with 9 bases lining up with TRBD1. Germline V CDR1 and CDR2: LNHDA, SQIVND (reference sequence). The CDR3 covers 15 residues. Trimming at V came to 7 bases and at J to 6 bases, leaving 10 bases not matched to a gene. The CDR3, as DNA: TGTGCCAGTATCCCCGGGACAGGGAGTTTTCAGCCCCAGCATTTT. Its protein product is CASIPGTGSFQPQHF.

The chain combines TRBV28 with TRBJ2-3, with TRBD2 as a possible D gene (6 bases). Germline CDR1 is MDHEN and CDR2 is SYDVKM. The CDR3 has 16 residues. V gave up 5 bases and J gave up 0 bases, with 15 bases separating them. The CDR3 reads CASSPDASESTDTQYF. In nucleotides, the CDR3 is TGTGCCAGCAGTCCCGATGCTAGCGAAAGCACAGATACGCAGTATTTT.

The CDR3 coding sequence is TGCGCCAGCAGCCAAGATCGGACAGACAGAAACTATGGCTACACCTTC. Its protein is CASSQDRTDRNYGYTF. The chain joins TRBV4-3 to TRBJ1-2; D is perhaps TRBD1 (6 bases). The V end was cut by 0 bases, the J end by 2 bases, with 13 bases between. The CDR3 covers 16 residues. CDR1 and CDR2 (germline): LGHNA, YSLEER.

The V and J genes are TRBV5-4 and TRBJ1-2; 9 bases align to TRBD1. V gave up 3 bases and J gave up 8 bases; unmatched junction bases: 2. This CDR3 is built from 12 residues. Germline CDR1 and CDR2: SGHNT and YYREEE (reference sequence). CDR3 amino acids: CASSWDRDGYTF. For the CDR3, the DNA is TGTGCCAGCAGCTGGGACAGGGACGGCTACACCTTC.

This clone is medium-sized within its sample. The rearrangement joins TRBV11-2 to TRBJ2-7; D is possibly TRBD2 (7 bases). CDR1 SGHAT and CDR2 FQNNGV come from the germline V gene. The CDR3 has 15 residues. V shed 0 bases and J shed 7 bases, with 16 bases lying between them. The CDR3 nucleotides read TGTGCCAGCAGCTTAGATCAAATCGGGGGGCGGGAGCAGTACTTC. Amino acid sequence: CASSLDQIGGREQYF.

V gene TRBV28 combines with J gene TRBJ2-7; D perhaps matches TRBD1 (6 bases). Per the germline V gene, CDR1 is MDHEN and CDR2 is SYDVKM. The CDR3 spans 15 residues. With 7 bases removed from V and 3 bases from J, the gap between germline ends came to 19 bases. CDR3 bases: TGTGCCAGCAACGTCGGAAGGGGGTCGCGCTACGAGCAGTACTTC. Translation: CASNVGRGSRYEQYF.

The chain employs TRBV6-5 and TRBJ2-5; D possibly corresponds to TRBD2 (6 bases). Per the germline V gene, CDR1 is MNHEY and CDR2 is SVGAGI. The CDR3 runs 15 residues. With 4 bases removed from V and 2 bases from J, the gap between germline ends came to 14 bases. CDR3: CASSWQRGGQETQYF. As DNA, the CDR3 is TGTGCCAGCAGTTGGCAAAGGGGAGGTCAAGAGACCCAGTACTTC.